Sequencing of this T cell receptor (beta chain) was carried out in a study of STAT5B mutations in CD4+ large granular lymphocyte leukemia. The survey-level immunoSEQ assay was used. Original methodology: A productive frequency of 2.59 x 10-5 was the lowest detectable. This table comes from immunoSEQ multiplex PCR, and its TCRdb copy is limited to in-frame clones, with some not included. The V and J calls and clone size were taken over from that table, and D and trimming were inferred from the DNA. The data show about 29,000 clones, more than 60% seen once. This clonotype was obtained from a human donor in good health. The sequencing input was CD4+ T cells from blood buffy coats.

CDR3 in DNA: TGTGCCAGCAGCGTTTTTGGACAGGCGAATAATTCACCCCTCCACTTT. It translates to CASSVFGQANNSPLHF. The chain is built from TRBV9 and TRBJ1-6; 7 bases line up with TRBD1. The germline CDR1 and CDR2 sequences are SGDLS and YYNGEE. The J segment lost 5 bases and the V segment lost 2 bases, leaving 7 bases of the junction unmatched. The CDR3 has 16 residues.